Shown below are 27 T cell receptor beta chains from a single sample sequenced in a study of T cells in Graves' hyperthyroidism and ophthalmopathy. Amplification yielded TCR beta CDR3 regions, with RNA transcripts as the source. With the HTBI primer set, the TCR CDR3 went through a first round of RT-PCR. A single record per CDR3 protein comes from TCRdb applying MiXCR to the multiplex PCR reads. The data hold hundreds of thousands of distinct CDR3 sequences, with roughly 40% observed a single time. Sequenced material: blood. These TCRs come from a man aged 18-30 years with Graves' hyperthyroidism.

The chain combines TRBV6-5 with TRBJ1-1; D is ambiguous. Germline V gene sequence: CDR1 MNHEY, CDR2 SVGAGI. V was pared by 3 bases and J by 3 bases, with 17 bases between. This CDR3 has 16 residues. The CDR3 loop is CASSYRTMTSDTEAFF. The CDR3 region has the DNA TGTGCCAGCAGTTATAGGACCATGACCTCGGACACTGAAGCTTTCTTT.

The V and J genes are TRBV9 and TRBJ1-1; D may be TRBD1 (6 bases). This CDR3 has 14 amino acids. Per germline, CDR1 SGDLS and CDR2 YYNGEE. The V and J ends lost 4 bases and 1 base respectively, with 11 bases between them. CDR3 residues: CASSITTGNTEAFF. The CDR3, as DNA: TGTGCCAGCAGCATAACGACAGGGAACACTGAAGCTTTCTTT.

This sequence joins TRBV20-1 and TRBJ2-7, with a tentative D call TRBD1 (5 bases). This CDR3 spans 12 amino acids. CDR1 and CDR2 (germline): DFQATT, SNEGSKA (reference sequence). Trimming left V 6 bases short and J 5 bases short, with 14 bases between. CDR3 nucleotide sequence: TGCAGTGCCAGCGACAGTGCCCACGAGCAGTACTTC. Translated, it gives CSASDSAHEQYF.

The count of this clonotype is one. The rearrangement links TRBV6-6 to TRBJ2-5; 10 bases agree with TRBD2. Per germline, CDR1 MNHNY and CDR2 SVGAGI (reference sequence). With V trimmed by 5 bases and J by 10 bases, 10 bases remained unmatched. The CDR3 is 14 residues long. In nucleotides, the CDR3 is TGTGCCAGCAGTGAATATTTAGCGGGGGGTATCCAGTACTTC. This sequence encodes CASSEYLAGGIQYF.

The rearrangement joins TRBV29-1 to TRBJ2-5; D not certain. The CDR3 has 12 amino acids. Germline CDR1 SQVTM, CDR2 ANQGSEA. V dropped 4 bases and J dropped 1 base, with 7 bases sitting between them. Here the CDR3 reads CSVVSRQETQYF. CDR3 nucleotides: TGCAGCGTTGTCTCCCGCCAAGAGACCCAGTACTTC.

In this sample, this clonotype turned up a few times. The chain employs TRBV7-9 and TRBJ2-5, with 7 bases aligning to TRBD1. Germline trimming cut 8 bases from V and 4 bases from J; bases unmatched to any gene: 13. Germline V gene sequence: CDR1 SEHNR, CDR2 FQNEAQ (reference sequence). This CDR3 comprises 15 residues. The CDR3 loop is CASRGQGDFRETQYF. The CDR3 DNA sequence: TGTGCCAGCCGTGGGCAGGGGGATTTCCGAGAGACCCAGTACTTC.

The chain has TRBV9 and TRBJ1-2; D remains unclear. This CDR3 spans 15 amino acids. V was trimmed by 0 bases and J by 4 bases, leaving 13 bases between them. Germline loops: CDR1 SGDLS, CDR2 YYNGEE. The CDR3 loop is CASSVAEGPFYGYTF. The CDR3, as DNA: TGTGCCAGCAGCGTAGCGGAGGGCCCCTTCTATGGCTACACCTTC.

V gene TRBV6-5 combines with J gene TRBJ1-4, with D unclear. Trimming cost V 4 bases and J 8 bases, with 17 bases left between them. This CDR3 comprises 15 residues. Germline CDR1 is MNHEY and CDR2 is SVGAGI. CDR3 sequence reads: CASSSGPPEEEKLFF. The CDR3 DNA reads as TGTGCCAGCAGTTCTGGACCGCCCGAGGAGGAAAAACTGTTTTTT.

The J gene is TRBJ2-7, the V gene TRBV12-5; maybe TRBD1 (6 bases). CDR3 length: 13 residues. V dropped 5 bases and J dropped 5 bases, with 13 bases sitting between them. Per the germline V gene, CDR1 is LGHNT and CDR2 is FRNRAP. The CDR3 loop reads CASGTMQGHEQYF. In nucleotides, the CDR3 is TGTGCTAGTGGTACGATGCAGGGGCACGAGCAGTACTTC.

This clonotype was counted ten times or more. The genes are TRBV10-1 and TRBJ1-6, with no clear D. The CDR3 contains 11 residues. The germline V gene has CDR1 WNHNN and CDR2 SYGVQD (reference sequence). V shed 8 bases and J shed 7 bases, with 6 bases lying between them. The CDR3 nucleotides are TGCGCCAGCCCAGAAAATTCACCCCTCCACTTT. This encodes CASPENSPLHF.

This clonotype was picked up many times. The chain is built from TRBV19 and TRBJ2-6; D gene ambiguous. CDR1 LNHDA and CDR2 SQIVND come from the germline V gene (reference sequence). This CDR3 is 17 amino acids long. The V end was cut by 5 bases, the J end by 0 bases, with 14 bases between. CDR3 residues: CASSLGRKGSGANVLTF. DNA for the CDR3: TGTGCCAGTAGTCTCGGCAGGAAGGGCTCTGGGGCCAACGTCCTGACTTTC.

V usage is TRBV29-1 and J usage is TRBJ2-7; 8 bases are a match to TRBD1. V was pared by 8 bases and J by 2 bases, with 8 bases of the junction left unmatched. This CDR3 is built from 13 residues. Germline assignment: CDR1 SQVTM and CDR2 ANQGSEA. CDR3: CSSYGTGTYEQYF. The DNA for the CDR3 is TGCAGCAGTTATGGGACAGGCACCTACGAGCAGTACTTC.

For this clonotype: One end of the junction does not line up with germline, which may come from a read error. The chain recombines TRBV10-3 with TRBJ1-1, with TRBD1 identical over 7 bases. The germline V gene has CDR1 ENHRY and CDR2 SYGVKD. The CDR3 length is 14 residues. The chain's CDR3 is CASSRQGSRTEAFF. The CDR3 coding sequence is TGTGCCAGCAGTCGACAGGGATCGAGGACTGAAGCTTTCTTT.

J is TRBJ2-7 and V is TRBV2; D is tentatively TRBD1 or TRBD2 (5 bases each). Germline loops: CDR1 SNHLY, CDR2 FYNNEI. V lost 4 bases and J 7 bases, leaving 11 bases between the germline ends. The CDR3 spans 12 residues. In DNA, the CDR3 is TGTGCCAGCAGTGTGACAGCGGATGAGCAGTACTTC. Translation: CASSVTADEQYF.

This clonotype was detected a few times. The chain is built from TRBV4-1 and TRBJ1-3, with D tentatively TRBD1 (6 bases). The CDR3 spans 15 residues. V lost 3 bases to trimming and J lost 5 bases, with 14 bases between them. CDR1 is MGHRA and CDR2 is YSYEKL in the germline V gene. DNA of the CDR3: TGCGCCAGCAGCCAGGACCGGGACAACCGAAACACCATATATTTT. Amino acids: CASSQDRDNRNTIYF.

A few counts support this clonotype. This chain links TRBV6-5 with TRBJ1-6; D not resolved. Germline V gene data show CDR1 as MNHEY and CDR2 as SVGAGI. V lost 6 bases and J 10 bases, leaving 13 bases between the germline ends. The CDR3 totals 13 residues. This chain's CDR3 is CASSLQPGSPLHF. CDR3 DNA: TGTGCCAGCAGCCTCCAACCTGGGTCACCCCTCCACTTT.

This clonotype showed up just a few times. The V and J genes are TRBV19 and TRBJ2-6; D perhaps matches TRBD1 (5 bases). CDR3 length equals 15 residues. Trimming pared 3 bases from V and 3 bases from J, leaving 9 bases between. Germline CDR1 reads LNHDA; CDR2 reads SQIVND (reference sequence). The CDR3 sequence is CASSIQGNGANVLTF. The CDR3 nucleotides are TGTGCCAGTAGTATCCAGGGAAATGGGGCCAACGTCCTGACTTTC.

This clonotype was recorded many times. The V call is TRBV29-1, the J call TRBJ1-3; D unresolved. V was clipped by 1 base and J by 0 bases, with 4 bases between them. Germline CDR1 SQVTM, CDR2 ANQGSEA. This CDR3 region has 13 residues. CDR3 amino acids: CSVEGSSGNTIYF. DNA of the CDR3: TGCAGCGTTGAAGGGAGCTCTGGAAACACCATATATTTT.

This clonotype was detected ten times or more. The V and J genes are TRBV29-1 and TRBJ1-2; D gene unclear. CDR3 size: 14 residues. CDR1 is SQVTM, CDR2 ANQGSEA, per germline. V was shortened by 5 bases and J by 2 bases, with 15 bases between the two germline ends. CDR3 protein: CSVRAAPPNYGYTF. DNA of the CDR3: TGCAGCGTTCGTGCAGCCCCACCGAACTATGGCTACACCTTC.

The genes are TRBV29-1 and TRBJ1-1; 8 bases are a match to TRBD1. J lost 2 bases, V lost 8 bases, and 7 bases had no gene match. The V gene's germline CDR1 is SQVTM and CDR2 ANQGSEA. The CDR3 is made up of 13 amino acids. CDR3 residues: CSSGTGRNTEAFF. In nucleotides, the CDR3 is TGCAGCAGTGGGACAGGAAGAAACACTGAAGCTTTCTTT.

Many counts were recorded for this clonotype. This rearrangement joins TRBV5-6 to TRBJ2-5; D might be TRBD2 (7 bases). Germline V gene lookup returns CDR1 SGHDT and CDR2 YYEEEE. The CDR3 extends over 16 amino acids. With 6 bases removed from V and 1 base from J, the gap between germline ends came to 19 bases. In nucleotides, the CDR3 is TGTGCCAGCACTTTAAGGGGGGGCCTTTTCCAAGAGACCCAGTACTTC. Amino acids: CASTLRGGLFQETQYF.

This clonotype was counted many times. The J gene is TRBJ2-7, the V gene TRBV7-9; a weak D match, TRBD1 (6 bases). The CDR3 extends over 15 amino acids. Germline V CDR1 and CDR2: SEHNR, FQNEAQ (reference sequence). V lost 6 bases to trimming and J lost 1 base, with 16 bases between them. CDR3 sequence (DNA): TGTGCCAGCAGTTCGAGACAGGCCAGATCCTACGAGCAGTACTTC. Residues: CASSSRQARSYEQYF.

This clonotype was detected many times. One junction end disagrees with the germline gene, perhaps due to a read error. This chain connects TRBV7-9 to TRBJ2-5; 9 nucleotides agree with TRBD1. Germline assignment: CDR1 SEHNR and CDR2 FQNEAQ (reference sequence). The CDR3 length is 14 residues. CDR3 region: CASSLDRGQETQYF. CDR3 nucleotides: TGTGCTAGCAGCTTGGACAGGGGCCAAGAGACCCAGTACTTC.

In its sample, this clonotype was seen a few times. The chain employs TRBV4-1 and TRBJ1-4; TRBD1 matches at 7 bases. The V gene end was trimmed by 5 bases and the J gene end by 5 bases; junction bases not matched to a gene: 8. The V gene's germline CDR1 is MGHRA and CDR2 YSYEKL. The CDR3 has 15 residues. CDR3 sequence (DNA): TGCGCCAGCAGCGTAGCCGGGACAGTAAATGAAAAACTGTTTTTT. It yields the protein CASSVAGTVNEKLFF.

This chain connects TRBV3-1 to TRBJ2-5; 14 bases map to TRBD2. V lost 3 bases to trimming and J lost 4 bases; unmatched junction nucleotides: 4. Germline CDR1 and CDR2: LGHDT and YNNKEL (reference sequence). The CDR3 has 16 amino acids. Here the CDR3 reads CASSHVGLAGGETQYF. CDR3 bases: TGTGCCAGCAGCCATGTCGGACTAGCGGGGGGAGAGACCCAGTACTTC.

This clonotype was detected ten times or more. The chain links TRBV15 to TRBJ1-6; 7 bases line up with TRBD1. This CDR3 is built from 14 residues. V lost 5 bases and J lost 5; bases outside the gene matches: 3. CDR1 and CDR2 (germline): LNHNV, YYDKDF (reference sequence). The CDR3 here is CATSRDRDNSPLHF. The CDR3 DNA reads TGTGCCACCAGCCGGGACAGAGATAATTCACCCCTCCACTTT.

The chain combines TRBV12-3 or TRBV12-4 with TRBJ1-1; 8 bases map to TRBD1. After removal of 7 bases from V and 1 base from J, the junction contained 14 bases not matched to a gene. The CDR3 runs 17 residues. For the CDR3, the DNA is TGTGCCAGCACCGATAAAAGGGACAGGCTTGAGAACACTGAAGCTTTCTTT. Residues: CASTDKRDRLENTEAFF.